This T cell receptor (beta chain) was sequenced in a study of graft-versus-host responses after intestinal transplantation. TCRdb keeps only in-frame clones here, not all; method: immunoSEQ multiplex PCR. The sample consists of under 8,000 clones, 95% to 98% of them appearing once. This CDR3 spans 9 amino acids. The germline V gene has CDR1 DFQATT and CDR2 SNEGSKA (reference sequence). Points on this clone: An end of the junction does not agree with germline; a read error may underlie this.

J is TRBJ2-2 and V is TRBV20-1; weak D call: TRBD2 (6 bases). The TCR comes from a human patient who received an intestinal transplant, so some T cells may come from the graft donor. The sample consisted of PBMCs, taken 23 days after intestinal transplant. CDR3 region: CSAPGGLFF. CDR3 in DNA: TGCAGTGCTCCCGGGGGGCTGTTTTTT.